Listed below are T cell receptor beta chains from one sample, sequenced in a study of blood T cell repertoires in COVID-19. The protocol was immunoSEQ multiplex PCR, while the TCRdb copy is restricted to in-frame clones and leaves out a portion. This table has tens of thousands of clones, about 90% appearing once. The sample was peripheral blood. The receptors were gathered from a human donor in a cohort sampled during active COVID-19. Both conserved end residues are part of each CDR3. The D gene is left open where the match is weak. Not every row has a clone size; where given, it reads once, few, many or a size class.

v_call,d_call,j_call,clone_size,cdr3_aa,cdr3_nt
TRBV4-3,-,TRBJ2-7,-,CASSQRHSSYEQYF,TGCGCCAGCAGCCAAAGACACAGCTCCTACGAGCAGTACTTC
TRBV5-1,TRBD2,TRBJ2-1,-,CASSLVAGDYNEQFF,TGCGCCAGCAGCTTGGTGGCGGGGGACTACAATGAGCAGTTCTTC
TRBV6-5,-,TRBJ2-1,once,CASSHRERGNEQFF,TGTGCCAGCAGTCACAGGGAGAGGGGCAATGAGCAGTTCTTC
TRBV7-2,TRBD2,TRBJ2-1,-,CASSSPSGGYNEQFF,TGTGCCAGCAGTTCCCCTAGCGGGGGATACAATGAGCAGTTCTTC
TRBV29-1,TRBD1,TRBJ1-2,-,CSGWDRALMGGYTF,TGCAGCGGGTGGGACAGGGCTTTGATGGGTGGCTACACCTTC
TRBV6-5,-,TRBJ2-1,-,CASKTSRSSYNEQFF,TGTGCCAGCAAAACTAGCCGGAGCTCCTACAATGAGCAGTTCTTC
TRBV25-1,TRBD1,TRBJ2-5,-,CASSELLGGAETQYF,TGTGCCAGCAGTGAACTTTTAGGGGGCGCCGAGACCCAGTACTTC
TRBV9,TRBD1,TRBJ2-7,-,CASSPWGGTGSGNEQYF,TGTGCCAGCAGCCCATGGGGTGGGACAGGGTCGGGCAACGAGCAGTACTTC
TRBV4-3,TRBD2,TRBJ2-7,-,CASSQEDTGLAVEQYF,TGCGCCAGCAGCCAAGAGGACACGGGACTAGCGGTCGAGCAGTACTTC
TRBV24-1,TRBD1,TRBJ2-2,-,CATSDLPGQGFTGELFF,TGTGCCACCAGTGATTTACCGGGACAGGGGTTCACCGGGGAGCTGTTTTTT
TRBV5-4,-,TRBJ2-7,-,CASSAAGSYEQYF,TGTGCCAGCAGCGCCGCCGGTTCCTACGAGCAGTACTTC
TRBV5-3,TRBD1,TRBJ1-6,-,CARSLTGLEILPRNSPLHF,TGTGCCAGAAGCCTGACAGGGTTGGAAATCTTACCTCGCAATTCACCCCTCCACTTT
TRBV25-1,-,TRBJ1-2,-,CASSESKITGITYGYTF,TGTGCCAGCAGTGAATCTAAAATTACAGGGATTACCTATGGCTACACCTTC
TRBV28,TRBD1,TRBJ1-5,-,CASSLPGQGNQPQHF,TGTGCCAGCAGTTTGCCGGGACAGGGGAATCAGCCCCAGCATTTT
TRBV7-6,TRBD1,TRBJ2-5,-,CASSLGTTGLETQYF,TGTGCCAGCAGCTTAGGAACGACAGGGTTAGAGACCCAGTACTTC
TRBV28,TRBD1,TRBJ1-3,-,CASSLYSRGTGSGNTIYF,TGTGCCAGCAGTTTATATAGTCGGGGGACAGGCTCTGGAAACACCATATATTTT
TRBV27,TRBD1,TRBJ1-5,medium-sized,CASRETGGRGPQHF,TGTGCCAGCAGGGAGACAGGGGGAAGGGGGCCCCAGCATTTT